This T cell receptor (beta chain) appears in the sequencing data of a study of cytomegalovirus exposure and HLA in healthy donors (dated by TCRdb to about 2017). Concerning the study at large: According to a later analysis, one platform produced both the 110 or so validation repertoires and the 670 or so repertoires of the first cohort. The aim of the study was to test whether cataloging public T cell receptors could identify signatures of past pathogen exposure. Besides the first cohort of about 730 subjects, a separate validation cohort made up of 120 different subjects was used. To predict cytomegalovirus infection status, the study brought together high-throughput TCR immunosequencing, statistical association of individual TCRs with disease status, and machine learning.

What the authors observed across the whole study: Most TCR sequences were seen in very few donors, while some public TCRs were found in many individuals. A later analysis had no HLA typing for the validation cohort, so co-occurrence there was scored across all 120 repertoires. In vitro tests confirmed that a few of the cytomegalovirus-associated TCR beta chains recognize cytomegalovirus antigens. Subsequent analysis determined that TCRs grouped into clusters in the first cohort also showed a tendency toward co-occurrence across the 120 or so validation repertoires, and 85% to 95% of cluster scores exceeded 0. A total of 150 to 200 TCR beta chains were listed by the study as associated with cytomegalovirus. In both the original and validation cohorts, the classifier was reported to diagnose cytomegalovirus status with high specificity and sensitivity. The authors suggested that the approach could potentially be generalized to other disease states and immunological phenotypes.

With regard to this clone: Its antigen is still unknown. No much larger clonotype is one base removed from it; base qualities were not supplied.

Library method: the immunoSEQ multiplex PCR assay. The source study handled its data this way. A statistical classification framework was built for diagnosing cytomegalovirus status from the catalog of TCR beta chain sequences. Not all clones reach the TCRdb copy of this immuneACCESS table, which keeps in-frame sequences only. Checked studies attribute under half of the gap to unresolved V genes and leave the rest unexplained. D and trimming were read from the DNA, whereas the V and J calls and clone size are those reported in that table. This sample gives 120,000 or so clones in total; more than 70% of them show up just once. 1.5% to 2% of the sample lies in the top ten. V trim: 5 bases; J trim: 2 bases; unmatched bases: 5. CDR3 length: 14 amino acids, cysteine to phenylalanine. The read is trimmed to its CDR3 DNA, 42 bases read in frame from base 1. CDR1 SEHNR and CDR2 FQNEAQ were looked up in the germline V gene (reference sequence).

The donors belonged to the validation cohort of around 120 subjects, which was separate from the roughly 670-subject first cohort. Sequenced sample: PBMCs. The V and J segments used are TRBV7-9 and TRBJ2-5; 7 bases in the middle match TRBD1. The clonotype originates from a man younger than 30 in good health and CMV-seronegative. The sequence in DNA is TGTGCCAGCAGCCCGGGGACAGAACAAGAGACCCAGTACTTC. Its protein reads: CASSPGTEQETQYF.